These 17 T cell receptor beta chains were sequenced from one sample in a study of cytomegalovirus exposure and HLA in healthy donors. The PCR employed 60 Vbeta primers together with 13 Jbeta primers. Using immunoSEQ multiplex PCR, the repertoire was profiled, and TCRdb retains in-frame clones only, with some absent. Among more than 90,000 clones listed, under 85% were seen once. Sample: PBMCs. These TCRs come from a woman in her thirties or forties in good health and CMV-seropositive.

This clone has only one observation. The chain is built from TRBV6-1 and TRBJ2-7, with TRBD2 identical over 8 bases. Trimming cost V 3 bases and J 0 bases; bases outside gene matches: 4. Germline CDR1 reads MNHNS; CDR2 reads SASEGT. The CDR3 sequence is 15 residues long. The CDR3 nucleotides are TGTGCCAGCAGTGAGTCTAGCGGGCCCTCCTACGAGCAGTACTTC. It yields the protein CASSESSGPSYEQYF.

The chain combines TRBV5-4 with TRBJ2-1; 12 bases are a match to TRBD2. The CDR3 covers 15 residues. From germline, CDR1 is SGHNT and CDR2 YYREEE (reference sequence). J gave up 7 bases and V 1 base, and 3 bases lay outside the gene matches. The DNA for the CDR3 is TGTGCCAGCAGCTTGTATGGACTAGCGGGGAATGAGCAGTTCTTC. It specifies CASSLYGLAGNEQFF.

J is TRBJ2-6 and V is TRBV6-1; D is uncertain. Germline V gene data show CDR1 as MNHNS and CDR2 as SASEGT. V lost 6 bases, J lost 2 bases, and 11 bases lay in between. This CDR3 region has 15 residues. The CDR3 DNA reads as TGTGCCAGCAGCGTCTATTCTACTGGGGCCAACGTCCTGACTTTC. Protein product: CASSVYSTGANVLTF.

This clone was seen a handful of times. The chain links TRBV9 to TRBJ1-3, with TRBD1 as a possible D gene (5 bases). Germline V gene sequence: CDR1 SGDLS, CDR2 YYNGEE. V was pared by 0 bases and J by 0 bases, with 19 bases between. CDR3 length: 19 residues. The CDR3 is CASSVAHYQGVGSGNTIYF. In DNA, the CDR3 is TGTGCCAGCAGCGTAGCGCATTATCAGGGTGTTGGCTCTGGAAACACCATATATTTT.

The chain carries TRBV7-2 and TRBJ2-6, with D unresolved. Per the germline V gene, CDR1 is SGHTA and CDR2 is FQGNSA. The CDR3 sequence is 15 residues long. V lost 1 base and J lost 0, with 4 bases in between. The CDR3 region has the DNA TGTGCCAGCAGCTTAGACGGCTCTGGGGCCAACGTCCTGACTTTC. Translating gives CASSLDGSGANVLTF.

This clone was recorded only once. This chain uses TRBV10-3 with TRBJ1-5; no reliable D call. The CDR3 spans 15 residues. Per the germline V gene, CDR1 is ENHRY and CDR2 is SYGVKD. Between the trimmed V and J ends, which lost 0 bases and 3 bases, there was a span of 9 bases. The CDR3 DNA follows: TGTGCCATCAGTGAGTCTTACGGGTCCAATCAGCCCCAGCATTTT. Protein product: CAISESYGSNQPQHF.

The J gene is TRBJ2-2, the V gene TRBV7-9, with 8 bases matching TRBD1. Germline CDR1 SEHNR, CDR2 FQNEAQ (reference sequence). V lost 5 bases to trimming and J lost 1 base; unmatched junction nucleotides: 6. The CDR3 extends over 16 amino acids. CDR3 sequence (DNA): TGTGCCAGCAGCCCCCCAGGGGGCCAGAACACCGGGGAGCTGTTTTTT. As protein: CASSPPGGQNTGELFF. Combining the CDR3 with reference TRBV7-9 and TRBJ2-2 gives the whole variable domain DTGVSQNPRHKITKRGQNVTFRCDPISEHNRLYWYRQTLGQGPEFLTYFQNEAQLEKSRLLSDRFSAERPKGSFSTLEIQRTEQGDSAMYLCASSPPGGQNTGELFFGEGSRLTVL.

The rearrangement uses TRBV4-1 and TRBJ2-2; the match to TRBD1 covers 9 bases. Germline trimming cut 4 bases from V and 1 base from J; bases unmatched to any gene: 4. Looked up from germline, CDR1 is MGHRA and CDR2 is YSYEKL. This CDR3 region has 16 residues. The CDR3 protein is CASSLGQGQNTGELFF. CDR3 DNA: TGCGCCAGCAGCCTGGGACAGGGCCAGAACACCGGGGAGCTGTTTTTT.

The rearrangement uses TRBV5-1 and TRBJ2-3, with TRBD1 matching 9 bases. The CDR3 runs to 18 residues. The germline gives CDR1 SGHRS, CDR2 YFSETQ. The V segment lost 4 bases and the J segment 4 bases; nucleotides outside the gene matches: 16. The DNA of the CDR3 is TGCGCCAGCAGCCTCGGACAGGGTGTGGGACAGGGCGCAGATACGCAGTATTTT. This encodes CASSLGQGVGQGADTQYF.

The chain carries TRBV10-1 and TRBJ2-1, with TRBD1 as a possible D gene (8 bases). V lost 2 bases and J lost 7, with 15 bases in between. Germline V gene lookup returns CDR1 WNHNN and CDR2 SYGVQD (reference sequence). There are 15 residues in the CDR3. Here the CDR3 DNA reads TGCGCCAGCAGTGAGGGACAGGGAGGGGATAATGAGCAGTTCTTC. It translates to CASSEGQGGDNEQFF.

This clone was seen just once. V gene TRBV7-8 combines with J gene TRBJ2-1; 9 bases map to TRBD1. CDR1 and CDR2 (germline): SGHVS, FQNEAQ. The CDR3 totals 15 residues. The junction had 5 bases not matched to a gene; V was cut back by 5 bases and J by 3 bases. The CDR3 nucleotides read TGTGCCAGCAGCCCGACAGGGGGTGGCTACAATGAGCAGTTCTTC. This gives the protein CASSPTGGGYNEQFF. Supplemented by reference TRBV7-8 and TRBJ2-1, the full variable domain reads GAGVSQSPRYKVAKRGQDVALRCDPISGHVSLFWYQQALGQGPEFLTYFQNEAQLDKSGLPSDRFFAERPEGSVSTLKIQRTQQEDSAVYLCASSPTGGGYNEQFFGPGTRLTVL.

V usage is TRBV25-1 and J usage is TRBJ2-6; D possibly corresponds to TRBD1 (6 bases). Germline values: CDR1 MGHDK, CDR2 SYGVNS. Trimming stripped 4 bases from V and 0 bases from J, with 7 bases between. The CDR3 runs to 15 residues. The CDR3 sequence: CASSGGGSGANVLTF. CDR3 nucleotides: TGTGCCAGCAGTGGAGGGGGCTCTGGGGCCAACGTCCTGACTTTC.

By sample share, this clone is medium-sized. V and J are TRBV4-1 and TRBJ2-6, with D unclear. CDR1 and CDR2 (germline): MGHRA, YSYEKL. V gave up 1 base and J gave up 2 bases, with 6 bases separating them. The CDR3 sequence is 15 residues long. The CDR3 DNA reads as TGCGCCAGCAGCCAAGGCCGGGCTGGGGCCAACGTCCTGACTTTC. Translated, it gives CASSQGRAGANVLTF.

V gene TRBV13 combines with J gene TRBJ1-3; 9 positions agree with TRBD1. This CDR3 is 19 amino acids long. V lost 5 bases to trimming and J lost 1 base; unmatched junction nucleotides: 15. The germline CDR1 and CDR2 sequences are PRHDT and FYEKMQ (reference sequence). Here the CDR3 reads CASSPRTGAFASSGNTIYF. CDR3 bases: TGTGCCAGCAGCCCCCGGACAGGGGCTTTCGCGTCATCTGGAAACACCATATATTTT.

The J gene is TRBJ2-7, the V gene TRBV18; 14 positions agree with TRBD2. This CDR3 has 15 amino acids. The trim removed 4 bases at V and 3 bases at J, leaving 2 bases unmatched. Looked up from germline, CDR1 is KGHSH and CDR2 is LQKENI. The CDR3 here is CASSQGTSGSYEQYF. CDR3 DNA: TGTGCCAGCTCACAAGGGACTAGCGGGAGCTACGAGCAGTACTTC.

In its sample, this clone was seen once. The gene calls are TRBV30 and TRBJ1-2; 7 bases match TRBD1. From germline, CDR1 is GTSNPN and CDR2 SVGIG (reference sequence). The CDR3 is made up of 15 amino acids. V lost 7 bases to trimming and J lost 0 bases; unmatched junction nucleotides: 11. The DNA of the CDR3 is TGTGCCTTCCCAGGGGGTACATCTGCTAACTATGGCTACACCTTC. Amino acids: CAFPGGTSANYGYTF. The full variable domain, with the rest looked up from reference TRBV30 and TRBJ1-2, is SQTIHQWPATLVQPVGSPLSLECTVEGTSNPNLYWYRQAAGRGLQLLFYSVGIGQISSEVPQNLSASRPQDRQFILSSKKLLLSDSGFYLCAFPGGTSANYGYTFGSGTRLTVV.

The rearrangement uses TRBV6-1 and TRBJ2-5; D is perhaps TRBD2 (7 bases). The V gene lost 7 bases and the J gene lost 7 bases, with 19 bases spanning the gap. Germline values: CDR1 MNHNS, CDR2 SASEGT. The CDR3 runs to 14 residues. Written as DNA, the CDR3 is TGTGCCAGCACCCCTGGGGGGGGGCAGGTGACCCAGTACTTC. It translates to CASTPGGGQVTQYF.